This passage covers 21 T cell receptor beta chains from one sample sequenced in a study of PD-L1 blockade in urothelial cancer. The method was immunoSEQ multiplex PCR; TCRdb's version includes in-frame clones alone and lacks a portion of them. The sample has 45,000 or so clones; around 83% are singletons. The time point: pretreatment peripheral blood. This specimen consisted of PBMCs, obtained around atezolizumab (anti-PD-L1) treatment. These receptors were obtained from a man aged 50 to 60 with urothelial cancer.

The gene calls are TRBV18 and TRBJ2-4; the match to TRBD1 covers 9 bases. Germline V lookup: CDR1 KGHSH, CDR2 LQKENI. The J segment lost 8 bases and the V segment lost 4 bases, leaving 9 bases of the junction unmatched. The CDR3 has 15 amino acids. The CDR3 sequence: CASSLWTGVKDIQYF. The CDR3 DNA reads as TGTGCCAGCTCACTGTGGACAGGGGTAAAGGACATTCAGTACTTC.

This clone was recorded only once. The chain links TRBV25-1 to TRBJ2-1, with D hard to call. CDR3 length: 13 residues. CDR1 MGHDK and CDR2 SYGVNS come from the germline V gene. Trimming took off 7 bases at V and 0 bases at J, with 7 bases between the two ends. The CDR3 region has the DNA TGTGCCAGCAATAGTGGCTCCTACAATGAGCAGTTCTTC. It is translated as CASNSGSYNEQFF.

V is TRBV6-4 and J is TRBJ2-2; TRBD1 agrees at 10 bases. The CDR3 has 14 amino acids. The germline CDR1 and CDR2 sequences are MRHNA and SNTAGT. After removal of 6 bases from V and 3 bases from J, the junction contained 1 base not matched to a gene. CDR3 in DNA: TGTGCCAGCAGAGGACAGGGGGACACCGGGGAGCTGTTTTTT. Its protein product is CASRGQGDTGELFF.

The chain joins TRBV19 to TRBJ1-2; 8 bases are a match to TRBD1. CDR3 length: 13 residues. Germline CDR1 LNHDA, CDR2 SQIVND (reference sequence). The ends lost 5 bases at V and 4 bases at J; junction bases unmatched: 3. The CDR3 loop is CASSSQGAYGYTF. As DNA, the CDR3 is TGTGCCAGTAGTTCCCAGGGGGCCTATGGCTACACCTTC.

This chain connects TRBV7-2 to TRBJ2-2; 11 positions agree with TRBD2. The V gene end was trimmed by 3 bases and the J gene end by 6 bases; junction bases not matched to a gene: 15. There are 19 residues in the CDR3. Germline CDR1 is SGHTA and CDR2 is FQGNSA. The CDR3 sequence is CASSFSGHSGGALAGELFF. CDR3 sequence (DNA): TGTGCCAGCAGCTTTTCAGGTCATAGCGGGGGGGCCTTGGCCGGGGAGCTGTTTTTT.

The chain is built from TRBV6-7 and TRBJ2-3; D remains ambiguous. TRBV6-7 is an ORF, with its function uncertain. V was cut by 4 bases and J by 0 bases, with 11 bases left in between. This CDR3 has 15 residues. This CDR3 reads CASSWLEPSTDTQYF. The CDR3 coding sequence is TGTGCCAGCAGTTGGTTGGAGCCTAGCACAGATACGCAGTATTTT.

The chain recombines TRBV9 with TRBJ2-5; perhaps TRBD2 as D (5 bases). The germline gives CDR1 SGDLS, CDR2 YYNGEE. V lost 0 bases and J lost 4, with 13 bases in between. This CDR3 comprises 15 residues. In DNA, the CDR3 is TGTGCCAGCAGCGTAGGCCTCCTTCGGGGAGAGACCCAGTACTTC. The encoded protein is CASSVGLLRGETQYF.

The chain recombines TRBV4-1 with TRBJ2-7; maybe TRBD2 (5 bases). Per the germline V gene, CDR1 is MGHRA and CDR2 is YSYEKL. CDR3 length: 14 amino acids. Deletions cut 6 bases from V and 3 bases from J, with 15 bases between. CDR3 sequence reads: CASSPSNSVYEQYF. DNA for the CDR3: TGCGCCAGCAGTCCCAGTAATAGCGTCTACGAGCAGTACTTC.

This chain links TRBV4-2 with TRBJ1-3; D gene ambiguous. Per germline, CDR1 LGHNA and CDR2 YNFKEQ. The CDR3 contains 16 residues. The V gene lost 0 bases and the J gene lost 0 bases, with 9 bases spanning the gap. The CDR3 is CASSQDHSSSGNTIYF. The DNA for the CDR3 is TGTGCCAGCAGCCAAGATCACAGCTCCTCTGGAAACACCATATATTTT.

This chain uses TRBV30 with TRBJ1-4, with D perhaps matching TRBD1 (5 bases). Germline CDR1 GTSNPN, CDR2 SVGIG (reference sequence). The CDR3 has 17 amino acids. The ends were cut back, 0 bases at V and 10 bases at J, with 24 bases in the middle. The CDR3 region has the DNA TGTGCCTGGAGTGTAAGGCCAGGAGGGACCGGGGGTCCAAAACTGTTTTTT. This sequence encodes CAWSVRPGGTGGPKLFF.

This sequence joins TRBV5-5 and TRBJ1-5, with 9 bases matching TRBD1. V dropped 4 bases and J dropped 4; count of bases not matched to a gene: 9. The germline CDR1 and CDR2 sequences are SGHKS and YYEKEE (reference sequence). CDR3 length: 16 amino acids. The CDR3 loop is CASSTQGARVNQPQHF. The DNA for the CDR3 is TGTGCCAGCAGCACACAGGGGGCGCGGGTAAATCAGCCCCAGCATTTT. Full variable domain (rest looked up from reference TRBV5-5 and TRBJ1-5): DAGVTQSPTHLIKTRGQQVTLRCSPISGHKSVSWYQQVLGQGPQFIFQYYEKEERGRGNFPDRFSARQFPNYSSELNVNALLLGDSALYLCASSTQGARVNQPQHFGDGTRLSIL.

The chain is built from TRBV7-9 and TRBJ2-1, with 8 positions matching TRBD1. The CDR3 is 13 residues long. Trimming took 7 bases from V and 8 from J; bases not matched to a gene: 7. Germline lookup yields CDR1 SEHNR and CDR2 FQNEAQ (reference sequence). The CDR3 loop is CASISGQGDEQFF. The DNA for the CDR3 is TGTGCCAGCATATCTGGACAGGGCGATGAGCAGTTCTTC.

The rearrangement links TRBV15 to TRBJ2-5, with 10 bases identical to TRBD2. This CDR3 has 15 amino acids. Trimming took 3 bases from V and 5 from J; bases not matched to a gene: 6. The V gene's germline CDR1 is LNHNV and CDR2 YYDKDF (reference sequence). Written as DNA, the CDR3 is TGTGCCACCAGCAGCGAACTAGCGGGGTCCGAGACCCAGTACTTC. It specifies CATSSELAGSETQYF.

V usage is TRBV30 and J usage is TRBJ2-5, with 9 bases matching TRBD1. CDR1 GTSNPN and CDR2 SVGIG come from the germline V gene (reference sequence). The CDR3 spans 14 residues. CDR3 region: CARGEQGARETQYF. DNA for the CDR3: TGTGCTCGGGGTGAACAGGGGGCCAGGGAGACCCAGTACTTC.

V gene TRBV10-3 combines with J gene TRBJ2-1, with D possibly TRBD2 on 5 matching bases. Germline lookup yields CDR1 ENHRY and CDR2 SYGVKD. V was pared by 2 bases and J by 10 bases, with 15 bases between. The CDR3 contains 14 residues. The CDR3 protein is CAISEATRDAEQFF. The CDR3 nucleotides are TGTGCCATCAGTGAGGCCACCCGGGATGCGGAGCAGTTCTTC.

This clone was picked up a small number of times. The genes are TRBV4-1 and TRBJ2-5, with no clear D. CDR3 length: 13 residues. Trimming removed 1 base at V and 4 bases at J, with 7 bases between. In germline, CDR1 is MGHRA, CDR2 YSYEKL. The CDR3 loop is CASSQVRVETQYF. DNA for the CDR3: TGCGCCAGCAGCCAAGTTCGGGTAGAGACCCAGTACTTC.

The gene calls are TRBV18 and TRBJ1-5; a weak D match, TRBD1 (5 bases). CDR3 length: 15 amino acids. V shed 3 bases and J shed 5 bases, with 14 bases lying between them. CDR1 and CDR2 from the germline V gene are KGHSH and LQKENI. The CDR3: CASSPGRQGYQPQHF. CDR3 coding DNA: TGTGCCAGCTCACCCGGGAGGCAGGGTTATCAGCCCCAGCATTTT.

J is TRBJ1-4 and V is TRBV15; the D gene is possibly TRBD1 (6 bases). The V end was cut by 5 bases, the J end by 7 bases, with 17 bases between. The germline V gene encodes CDR1 LNHNV and CDR2 YYDKDF (reference sequence). This CDR3 contains 15 residues. The CDR3 region is CATSDPLQGTEKLFF. The CDR3 region has the DNA TGTGCCACCAGCGACCCCCTTCAGGGGACTGAAAAACTGTTTTTT.

This clone was counted a few times. The gene calls are TRBV5-8 and TRBJ2-2; 7 bases align to TRBD1. Looked up from germline, CDR1 is SGHTS and CDR2 is YDEGEE. The length of the CDR3 is 14 residues. Germline trimming cut 4 bases from V and 4 bases from J; bases unmatched to any gene: 4. The CDR3, as DNA: TGTGCCAGCAGCCAAGGGACAGTCACCGGGGAGCTGTTTTTT. Translated, it gives CASSQGTVTGELFF.

This clone has only one observation. The V call is TRBV6-6, the J call TRBJ1-6; 10 nucleotides agree with TRBD1. CDR1 is MNHNY and CDR2 is SVGAGI in the germline V gene (reference sequence). The CDR3 is made up of 16 amino acids. V dropped 0 bases and J dropped 8; count of bases not matched to a gene: 4. The CDR3 bases are TGTGCCAGCAGTTACTCGAGTGGGACAGGGGATTCACCCCTCCACTTT. It specifies CASSYSSGTGDSPLHF.

This clone came up a few times. The rearrangement joins TRBV10-3 to TRBJ1-5; tentatively, D is TRBD1 (5 bases). The CDR3 runs 13 residues. Germline values: CDR1 ENHRY, CDR2 SYGVKD. With 2 bases removed from V and 7 bases from J, the gap between germline ends came to 9 bases. As DNA, the CDR3 is TGTGCCATCAGTGAGGGTTGGGGCCAGCCCCAGCATTTT. Its translation is CAISEGWGQPQHF.